The subject of this entry is one TCR beta chain. Its specificity is not known. Other DNA sequences of this sample code for an identical CDR3. This sample was taken from a study of cytomegalovirus exposure and HLA in healthy donors. Study results and limitations: It was reported that the classifier diagnosed cytomegalovirus status with high specificity and sensitivity in both the original and validation cohorts. Whilst most TCR sequences proved rare, a subset of public TCRs occurred across many donors. As a later analysis revealed, the rate of TCR association differed by HLA locus, with DRB1 most and HLA-C fewest.

With 3 bases clipped from V and 3 bases from J, the junction kept 2 bases outside the gene matches. Germline CDR1 and CDR2: GTSNPN and SVGIG (reference sequence). The CDR3 has 13 residues. The PCR made use of 60 Vbeta and 13 Jbeta primers. Only in-frame clones appear in the TCRdb table, and some are missing; sequencing was by immunoSEQ multiplex PCR. The data contain about 120,000 clones, approximately 81% of them seen just once; the ten biggest clones take up roughly 7%. At sampling all donors were nominally healthy, likely with unrecorded immune exposures. The chain has TRBV30 and TRBJ1-1; 9 nucleotides line up with TRBD1. The sequence was collected from a male donor in good health and CMV-seronegative. Sequenced sample: PBMCs. CDR3 sequence (DNA): TGTGCCTGGAGGGGACAGGGTTACACTGAAGCTTTCTTT. This translates into CAWRGQGYTEAFF.